The clone carrying this T cell receptor beta chain was recorded at least ten times. The sample is drawn from a study of early T cells in non-severe SARS-CoV-2 infection. TCRdb used MiXCR to reprocess the 5' RACE reads, holding one entry per CDR3 protein. Altogether around 22,000 distinct CDR3 sequences are present, roughly 3.5% being singletons, with the ten largest covering around 5.6%. The V and J ends lost 7 bases and 0 bases respectively, with 11 bases between them. Germline-derived CDR1 and CDR2 are ENHRY and SYGVKD. The CDR3 runs 14 residues. The chain has TRBV10-3 and TRBJ2-3; D uncertain. The receptor was derived from an adult who was a healthcare worker with PCR-confirmed SARS-CoV-2 infection or an uninfected control (not recorded which). Sequenced sample: whole blood. As DNA, the CDR3 is TGTGCCATCACCCTGACAACTAGCACAGATACGCAGTATTTT. It encodes CAITLTTSTDTQYF.